This T cell receptor beta chain was sequenced for a study of blood T cell repertoires in COVID-19. Study summary: PBMCs, B-cell-depleted T cells, or T cells were the source of the cDNA or gDNA that made up the material.

The CDR3 is 16 amino acids. Germline V gene sequence: CDR1 MNHEY, CDR2 SVGEGT. The V and J ends lost 5 bases and 2 bases respectively, with 16 bases between them. Recruited during active infection, patients (from Seattle) were subsequently followed longitudinally. In the source study's methods: Amplification from reference gene primers served as the basis for estimated nucleated cell counts. Generated by immunoSEQ multiplex PCR, the TCRdb table keeps only in-frame clones and is missing some. The V and J calls and the clone size are those of that table, but D and trimming were determined from the DNA. The sample has approximately 25,000 clones, roughly 77% seen once.

This sequence was found in a woman in her 70s with COVID-19, enrolled during active disease. The V and J genes are TRBV6-2 or TRBV6-3 and TRBJ1-5; D remains unclear. Sequencing input: peripheral blood. CDR3 DNA: TGTGCCAGCAGTCGCCCGGTCTTAGGAGGCAATCAGCCCCAGCATTTT. Translated, it gives CASSRPVLGGNQPQHF.